The 29 T cell receptor beta chains below were found in one sample sequenced in a study of T-cell reconstitution after alpha-beta-depleted transplantation in children. During its preparation, the TCRbeta library received unique molecular identifiers. TCRdb reprocessed the PCR reads with MiXCR, giving one entry per CDR3 protein. The sample yields about a million distinct CDR3 sequences, roughly 29% seen once. The sequencing used PBMCs, mostly from graft donor cells, collected 360 days after TCRalphabeta/CD19-depleted stem cell transplant. These receptors all stem from a boy under two years old who had a stem cell transplant for SCID, so the T cells may come from the graft donor.

This clonotype appeared a few times. The chain employs TRBV6-5 and TRBJ1-5, with no clear D. The CDR3 spans 13 residues. Looked up from germline, CDR1 is MNHEY and CDR2 is SVGAGI. The V and J ends lost 0 bases and 6 bases respectively, with 6 bases between them. In DNA form, the CDR3 reads TGTGCCAGCAGTTACTCGTTCGGTCAGCCCCAGCATTTT. Its protein is CASSYSFGQPQHF.

This clonotype was counted only a few times. The genes are TRBV7-8 and TRBJ2-2; no definite D call. V dropped 1 base and J dropped 3 bases, with 9 bases sitting between them. Germline assignment: CDR1 SGHVS and CDR2 FQNEAQ. This CDR3 is built from 15 residues. CDR3 DNA sequence: TGTGCCAGCAGCTTAGTAATAGCTGACACCGGGGAGCTGTTTTTT. As protein: CASSLVIADTGELFF.

This chain joins TRBV29-1 and TRBJ2-1; D not certain. Looked up from germline, CDR1 is SQVTM and CDR2 is ANQGSEA. There are 12 residues in the CDR3. Trimming took 3 bases from V and 7 from J, leaving 10 bases between them. The CDR3 coding sequence is TGCAGCGTTGATCACCGGGCGAATGAGCAGTTCTTC. Its translation is CSVDHRANEQFF.

The V call is TRBV20-1, the J call TRBJ2-7, with 8 bases matching TRBD1. The junction had 11 bases not matched to a gene; V was cut back by 3 bases and J by 7 bases. This CDR3 is 14 amino acids long. The germline V gene has CDR1 DFQATT and CDR2 SNEGSKA (reference sequence). CDR3 region: CSARGGQALGEQYF. CDR3 DNA: TGCAGTGCTAGGGGGGGACAGGCCCTAGGTGAGCAGTACTTC.

Here the CDR3 reads CASSQSQGSDQPQHF. CDR3 coding DNA: TGTGCCAGCAGCCAATCTCAGGGTTCGGATCAGCCCCAGCATTTT. The chain is built from TRBV6-1 and TRBJ1-5; possibly TRBD1 for D (5 bases). The CDR3 is 15 residues long. The ends were cut back, 6 bases at V and 5 bases at J, with 17 bases in the middle. CDR1 is MNHNS, CDR2 SASEGT, per germline.

V gene TRBV29-1 combines with J gene TRBJ2-5; D may be TRBD2 (5 bases). This CDR3 is 11 amino acids long. V was pared by 4 bases and J by 5 bases, with 8 bases between. CDR1 SQVTM and CDR2 ANQGSEA come from the germline V gene. CDR3 region: CSVARDETQYF. The CDR3 nucleotides read TGCAGCGTTGCCCGGGATGAGACCCAGTACTTC.

This clonotype was seen a handful of times. V and J are TRBV6-5 and TRBJ2-7; D unclear. The ends were cut back, 3 bases at V and 0 bases at J, with 12 bases in the middle. Germline lookup yields CDR1 MNHEY and CDR2 SVGAGI. CDR3 size: 15 residues. CDR3 bases: TGTGCCAGCAGTTATAGGCACCTTGGCTCCTACGAGCAGTACTTC. Translated, it gives CASSYRHLGSYEQYF.

V is TRBV27 and J is TRBJ2-2, with unresolved D. CDR1 and CDR2 (germline): MNHEY, SMNVEV (reference sequence). The CDR3 sequence is 13 residues long. The ends were cut back, 5 bases at V and 7 bases at J, with 11 bases in the middle. The CDR3 sequence: CASSPLLGGELFF. The DNA of the CDR3 is TGTGCCAGCAGTCCCTTACTCGGCGGGGAGCTGTTTTTT.

This clonotype has more than one count but fewer than ten. The rearrangement uses TRBV27 and TRBJ2-5; a possible D gene is TRBD1 (5 bases). Germline values: CDR1 MNHEY, CDR2 SMNVEV (reference sequence). The CDR3 is made up of 16 amino acids. V dropped 0 bases and J dropped 5 bases, with 16 bases sitting between them. The CDR3 here is CASSLSSQGLQETQYF. CDR3 coding DNA: TGTGCCAGCAGTTTATCGTCCCAGGGTCTTCAGGAGACCCAGTACTTC.

The J gene is TRBJ1-6, the V gene TRBV12-3 or TRBV12-4; TRBD1 matches at 7 bases. With 3 bases clipped from V and 9 bases from J, the junction kept 8 bases outside the gene matches. The length of the CDR3 is 15 residues. As DNA, the CDR3 is TGTGCCAGCAGTTTGGGACAGACCTTGGCTTCACCCCTCCACTTT. It is translated as CASSLGQTLASPLHF.

DNA of the CDR3: TGTGCCAGCAGTTCGTGGCGGGGGGGCGCAGATACGCAGTATTTT. This gives the protein CASSSWRGGADTQYF. The gene calls are TRBV12-3 or TRBV12-4 and TRBJ2-3; 9 bases line up with TRBD2. The CDR3 is made up of 15 amino acids. The ends lost 4 bases at V and 4 bases at J; junction bases unmatched: 6.

The sample holds many counts of this clonotype. This chain joins TRBV12-3 or TRBV12-4 and TRBJ2-1; 10 bases match TRBD1. V was pared by 3 bases and J by 7 bases, with 3 bases of the junction left unmatched. The CDR3 is 14 residues long. The CDR3 DNA reads as TGTGCCAGCAGTTTGGACAGGGGGGGGAATGAGCAGTTCTTC. It codes for CASSLDRGGNEQFF.

This rearrangement joins TRBV20-1 to TRBJ2-5; TRBD2 agrees at 8 bases. The germline V gene has CDR1 DFQATT and CDR2 SNEGSKA (reference sequence). V was clipped by 1 base and J by 3 bases; unmatched bases: 7. CDR3 size: 15 residues. CDR3 in amino acids: CSARVPRGGKETQYF. The CDR3 DNA reads TGCAGTGCTAGAGTCCCACGGGGGGGCAAAGAGACCCAGTACTTC.

This clonotype has a handful of counts. CDR3 DNA sequence: TGTGCCAGCAGCCATCGGGGGGGGGAGTTCACAGATACGCAGTATTTT. Translated: CASSHRGGEFTDTQYF. The gene calls are TRBV4-2 and TRBJ2-3, with 8 nucleotides matching TRBD2. Germline lookup yields CDR1 LGHNA and CDR2 YNFKEQ. Trimming cost V 3 bases and J 2 bases; bases outside gene matches: 7. The CDR3 extends over 16 amino acids.

The chain couples TRBV12-3 or TRBV12-4 to TRBJ2-1; 10 nucleotides match TRBD2. Unmatched junction bases numbered 9, after V lost 4 bases and J lost 6 bases. The CDR3 runs 16 residues. The CDR3 nucleotides read TGTGCCAGCAGTTCGCAAGGACTAGCGGTTTTCAATGAGCAGTTCTTC. Its translation: CASSSQGLAVFNEQFF.

V gene TRBV7-2 combines with J gene TRBJ1-3; the D is unclear. This CDR3 spans 14 amino acids. V lost 1 base to trimming and J lost 4 bases, with 8 bases between them. In germline, CDR1 is SGHTA, CDR2 FQGNSA. CDR3 bases: TGTGCCAGCAGCTTAGGTTATATAGGAAACACCATATATTTT. Amino acids: CASSLGYIGNTIYF.

This chain uses TRBV5-1 with TRBJ2-2; D is unresolved. Germline-derived CDR1 and CDR2 are SGHRS and YFSETQ. The CDR3 loop spans 16 amino acids. The germline V and J ends were trimmed by 0 bases and 1 base, with 10 bases remaining between them. DNA of the CDR3: TGCGCCAGCAGCTTGGTGGCGAGACAGAACACCGGGGAGCTGTTTTTT. Amino acids: CASSLVARQNTGELFF.

The CDR3 DNA reads as TGCGCCAGCAGGACAGTAATTAAAGAGACCCAGTACTTC. Its translation: CASRTVIKETQYF. The V gene is TRBV4-1, the J gene TRBJ2-5; weak D call: TRBD1 (5 bases). CDR1 and CDR2 from the germline V gene are MGHRA and YSYEKL. The germline V and J ends were trimmed by 6 bases and 3 bases, with 11 bases remaining between them. This CDR3 contains 13 residues.

The V call is TRBV6-1, the J call TRBJ1-3, with unresolved D. The V end lost 7 bases, the J end lost 0 bases, and 7 bases lay between the germline ends. The CDR3 totals 13 residues. CDR1 is MNHNS and CDR2 is SASEGT in the germline V gene. The CDR3 sequence is CASKGSSGNTIYF. The CDR3 DNA is TGTGCCAGCAAGGGTAGCTCTGGAAACACCATATATTTT.

This clonotype was counted only a few times. V is TRBV11-2 and J is TRBJ2-1; D may match TRBD1 or TRBD2 (5 bases each). This CDR3 is 15 amino acids long. CDR1 SGHAT and CDR2 FQNNGV come from the germline V gene. Trimming left V 7 bases short and J 3 bases short, with 16 bases between. The CDR3 nucleotides read TGTGCCAGCACCCCAACGGGGCTGGGCTACAATGAGCAGTTCTTC. Its protein is CASTPTGLGYNEQFF.

DNA of the CDR3: TGTGCCAGCAGCCAAGATGGGGGCAGGAATCAGCCCCAGCATTTT. This encodes CASSQDGGRNQPQHF. The V and J genes are TRBV3-1 and TRBJ1-5; tentative D call: TRBD1 (6 bases). Germline CDR1 is LGHDT and CDR2 is YNNKEL (reference sequence). This CDR3 comprises 15 residues. V lost 0 bases and J lost 4, with 10 bases in between.

This clonotype was counted only a few times. The V gene is TRBV2, the J gene TRBJ1-5, with D uncertain. With 3 bases removed from V and 6 bases from J, the gap between germline ends came to 12 bases. The CDR3 extends over 14 amino acids. Germline-derived CDR1 and CDR2 are SNHLY and FYNNEI. The CDR3 is CASSELGSAQPQHF. In DNA form, the CDR3 reads TGTGCCAGCAGTGAGTTGGGGAGCGCTCAGCCCCAGCATTTT.

The CDR3 loop reads CASSLGLAGGIYGEQFF. CDR3 DNA: TGCGCCAGCAGCTTGGGACTAGCGGGGGGGATATATGGTGAGCAGTTCTTC. The chain has TRBV5-1 and TRBJ2-1; TRBD2 agrees at 14 bases. This CDR3 is 17 amino acids long. CDR1 SGHRS and CDR2 YFSETQ come from the germline V gene. V lost 0 bases and J lost 9; bases outside the gene matches: 8.

This clonotype was counted a few times. The chain uses TRBV12-3 or TRBV12-4 and TRBJ1-6, with D possibly TRBD1 on 6 matching bases. V lost 3 bases, J lost 7 bases, and 13 bases lay in between. This CDR3 region has 15 residues. This chain's CDR3 is CASSFDHRANSPLHF. DNA of the CDR3: TGTGCCAGCAGTTTCGATCACAGGGCGAATTCACCCCTCCACTTT.

The genes are TRBV24-1 and TRBJ2-6; D not certain. The CDR3 length is 17 residues. V lost 3 bases to trimming and J lost 0 bases, with 11 bases between them. The V gene's germline CDR1 is KGHDR and CDR2 SFDVKD. The CDR3 DNA follows: TGTGCCACCAGTGATCCTTACAAAAACTCTGGGGCCAACGTCCTGACTTTC. Its protein is CATSDPYKNSGANVLTF.

The sample holds a few counts of this clonotype. The CDR3 protein is CASSSTGTRGTGELFF. CDR3 DNA: TGTGCCAGCAGCTCAACCGGGACTAGGGGGACCGGGGAGCTGTTTTTT. The J gene is TRBJ2-2, the V gene TRBV7-6, with 8 bases fitting TRBD2. The CDR3 loop spans 16 amino acids. The germline CDR1 and CDR2 sequences are SGHVS and FNYEAQ. Unmatched junction bases numbered 9, after V lost 4 bases and J lost 5 bases.

This clonotype was seen a handful of times. V usage is TRBV21-1 and J usage is TRBJ2-7. TRBV21-1 represents a pseudogene. The CDR3 has 14 residues. DNA for the CDR3: TGTGCCACCCTACAACAAGGGAGCTCCTACGAGCAGTACTTC. As protein: CATLQQGSSYEQYF.

The V and J genes are TRBV19 and TRBJ1-2; 7 bases align to TRBD1. The CDR3 spans 15 residues. J was trimmed by 7 bases and V by 7 bases; bases with no gene match: 15. The germline V gene has CDR1 LNHDA and CDR2 SQIVND (reference sequence). For the CDR3, the DNA is TGTGCCAGTATAGGCCCGGACAGGCCCACCGCTGGCTACACCTTC. Translated, it gives CASIGPDRPTAGYTF.

J is TRBJ1-5 and V is TRBV18, with D possibly TRBD1 on 5 matching bases. The V and J ends lost 3 bases and 3 bases respectively, with 9 bases between them. The germline V gene has CDR1 KGHSH and CDR2 LQKENI. This CDR3 comprises 14 residues. CDR3 residues: CASSPGGANQPQHF. The CDR3 DNA reads TGTGCCAGCTCACCCGGGGGTGCCAATCAGCCCCAGCATTTT.